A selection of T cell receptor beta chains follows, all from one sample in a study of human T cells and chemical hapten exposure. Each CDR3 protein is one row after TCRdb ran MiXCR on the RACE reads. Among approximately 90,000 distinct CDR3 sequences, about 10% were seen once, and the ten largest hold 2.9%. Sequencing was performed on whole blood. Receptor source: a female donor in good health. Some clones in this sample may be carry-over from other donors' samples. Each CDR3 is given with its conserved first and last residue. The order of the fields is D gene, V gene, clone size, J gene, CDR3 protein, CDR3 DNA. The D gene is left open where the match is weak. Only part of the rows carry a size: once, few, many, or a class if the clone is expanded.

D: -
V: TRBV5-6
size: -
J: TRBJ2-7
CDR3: CASSFGQAYEQYF
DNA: TGTGCCAGCAGCTTCGGGCAGGCCTACGAGCAGTACTTC

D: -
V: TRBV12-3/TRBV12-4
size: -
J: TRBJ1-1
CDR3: CASSSGQSGGAFF
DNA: TGTGCCAGCAGTTCCGGACAGTCCGGCGGAGCTTTCTTT

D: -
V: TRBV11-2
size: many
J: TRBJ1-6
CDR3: CASSAATNPRVTLHF
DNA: TGTGCCAGCAGCGCCGCAACCAACCCCAGGGTCACCCTCCACTTT

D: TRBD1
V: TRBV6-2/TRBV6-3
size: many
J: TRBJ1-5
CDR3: CASSKTGFEQPQHF
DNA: TGTGCCAGCAGCAAGACAGGGTTCGAACAGCCCCAGCATTTT

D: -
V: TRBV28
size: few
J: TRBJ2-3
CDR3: CASSLGGTTDTQYF
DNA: TGTGCCAGCAGTTTAGGCGGAACCACAGATACGCAGTATTTT

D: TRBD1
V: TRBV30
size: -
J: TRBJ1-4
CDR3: CAWTDRTGRKLFF
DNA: TGTGCCTGGACTGACCGGACAGGGAGAAAACTGTTTTTT

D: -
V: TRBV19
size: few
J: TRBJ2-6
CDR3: CASSKAGVGTPDSGANVLTF
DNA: TGTGCCAGTAGTAAGGCAGGAGTAGGGACACCCGACTCTGGGGCCAACGTCCTGACTTTC

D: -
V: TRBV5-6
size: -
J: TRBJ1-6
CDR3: CASSLGIYGTSPLHF
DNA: TGTGCCAGCAGCTTGGGGATCTATGGAACATCACCCCTCCACTTT

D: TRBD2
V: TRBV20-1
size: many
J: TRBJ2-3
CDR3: CSARLAEGATDTQYF
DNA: TGCAGTGCTAGGCTAGCGGAAGGGGCCACAGATACGCAGTATTTT

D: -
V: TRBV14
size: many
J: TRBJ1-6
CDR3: CASSQWASSYNSPLHF
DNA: TGTGCCAGCAGCCAATGGGCAAGCTCCTATAATTCACCCCTCCACTTT

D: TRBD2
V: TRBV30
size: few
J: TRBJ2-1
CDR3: CAWETSGPYNEQFF
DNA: TGTGCCTGGGAGACTAGCGGACCCTACAATGAGCAGTTCTTC

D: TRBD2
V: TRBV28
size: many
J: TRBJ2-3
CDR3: CASSPRTSGIRADTQYF
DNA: TGTGCCAGCAGCCCACGTACTAGCGGGATAAGGGCAGATACGCAGTATTTT

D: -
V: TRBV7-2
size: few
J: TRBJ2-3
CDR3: CASSLGHGPDTQYF
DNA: TGTGCCAGCAGCTTAGGACACGGGCCAGATACGCAGTATTTT

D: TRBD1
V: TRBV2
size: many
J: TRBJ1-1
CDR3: CASKRGQGVGTEAFF
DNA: TGTGCCAGCAAAAGGGGACAGGGGGTCGGGACTGAAGCTTTCTTT

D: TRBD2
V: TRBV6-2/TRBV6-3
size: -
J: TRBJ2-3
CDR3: CASTYSGSTDTQYF
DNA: TGTGCCAGCACCTATAGCGGGAGCACAGATACGCAGTATTTT

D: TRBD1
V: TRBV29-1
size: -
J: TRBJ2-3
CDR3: CSVDGQGATDTQYF
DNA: TGCAGCGTGGATGGACAGGGGGCAACAGATACGCAGTATTTT

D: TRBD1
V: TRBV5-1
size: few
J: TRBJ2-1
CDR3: CASGTDFYNEQFF
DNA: TGCGCCAGCGGGACAGATTTCTACAATGAGCAGTTCTTC

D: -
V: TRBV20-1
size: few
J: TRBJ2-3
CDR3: CSARPPKVADTQYF
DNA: TGCAGTGCCCGACCGCCCAAGGTTGCAGATACGCAGTATTTT

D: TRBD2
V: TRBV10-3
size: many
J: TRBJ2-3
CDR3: CAISSAQLANTSTDTQYF
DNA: TGTGCCATCAGTAGTGCCCAACTAGCGAACACTAGCACAGATACGCAGTATTTT

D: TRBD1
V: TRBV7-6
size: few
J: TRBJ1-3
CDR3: CASSHNQGVGNTIYF
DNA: TGTGCCAGCAGCCACAACCAGGGGGTCGGAAACACCATATATTTT

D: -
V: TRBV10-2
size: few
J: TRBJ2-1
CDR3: CASRVTEYNEQFF
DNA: TGCGCCAGCAGAGTTACAGAATACAATGAGCAGTTCTTC

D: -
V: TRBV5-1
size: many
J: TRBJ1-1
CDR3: CASSSQGRGTEAFF
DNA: TGCGCCAGCAGCTCACAGGGAAGGGGCACTGAAGCTTTCTTT

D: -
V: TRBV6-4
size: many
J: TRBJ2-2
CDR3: CASSDSTATGELFF
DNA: TGTGCCAGCAGTGACTCGACAGCGACCGGGGAGCTGTTTTTT

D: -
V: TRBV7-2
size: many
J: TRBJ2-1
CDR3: CASTLVGAYNEQFF
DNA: TGTGCCAGCACCCTCGTTGGGGCTTACAATGAGCAGTTCTTC

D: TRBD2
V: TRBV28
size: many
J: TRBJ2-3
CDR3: CASMGGALGTDTQYF
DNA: TGTGCCAGTATGGGAGGGGCGTTGGGCACAGATACGCAGTATTTT

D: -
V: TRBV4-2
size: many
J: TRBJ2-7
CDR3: CASSRAPGKDSYEQYF
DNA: TGTGCCAGCAGCCGGGCGCCCGGGAAAGACTCCTACGAGCAGTACTTC

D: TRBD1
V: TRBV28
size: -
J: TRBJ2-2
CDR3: CASKGQGGTGELFF
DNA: TGTGCCAGCAAGGGACAGGGAGGCACCGGGGAGCTGTTTTTT

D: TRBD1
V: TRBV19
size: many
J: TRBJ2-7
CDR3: CASSSPDRVGSEQYF
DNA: TGTGCCAGTAGTTCCCCCGACAGGGTCGGTAGCGAGCAGTACTTC

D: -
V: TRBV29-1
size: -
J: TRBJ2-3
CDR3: CSVELGTEVTDTQYF
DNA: TGCAGCGTGGAACTCGGGACGGAGGTCACAGATACGCAGTATTTT

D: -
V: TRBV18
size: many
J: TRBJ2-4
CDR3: CASSPPQLAKNIQYF
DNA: TGTGCCAGCTCACCACCGCAACTAGCCAAAAACATTCAGTACTTC

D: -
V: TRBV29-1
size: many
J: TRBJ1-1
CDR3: CSVEREGVNTEAFF
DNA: TGCAGCGTTGAAAGGGAGGGGGTGAACACTGAAGCTTTCTTT

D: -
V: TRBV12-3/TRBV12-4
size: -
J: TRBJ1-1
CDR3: CASSWDNGVNTEAFF
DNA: TGTGCCAGCAGTTGGGACAATGGGGTGAATACTGAAGCTTTCTTT

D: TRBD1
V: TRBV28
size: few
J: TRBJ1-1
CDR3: CASTGTGEGNTEAFF
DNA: TGTGCCAGCACCGGGACAGGGGAGGGGAACACTGAAGCTTTCTTT

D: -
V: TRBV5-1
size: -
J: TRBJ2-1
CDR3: CASRKTDNEQFF
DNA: TGCGCCAGCAGGAAGACCGACAATGAGCAGTTCTTC

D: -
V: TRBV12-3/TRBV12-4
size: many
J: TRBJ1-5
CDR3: CAIGGGSNQPQHF
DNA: TGTGCTATCGGGGGGGGTAGCAATCAGCCCCAGCATTTT

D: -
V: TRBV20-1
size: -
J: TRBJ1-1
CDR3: CSALTAGTEAFF
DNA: TGCAGTGCTTTAACGGCCGGCACTGAAGCTTTCTTT

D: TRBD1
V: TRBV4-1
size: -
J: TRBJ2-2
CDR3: CASSQEGQPNTGELFF
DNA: TGCGCCAGCAGCCAAGAGGGACAGCCCAACACCGGGGAGCTGTTTTTT

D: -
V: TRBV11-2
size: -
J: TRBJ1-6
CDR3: CASSLAGGFYNSPLHF
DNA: TGTGCCAGCAGCTTGGCCGGGGGCTTCTATAATTCACCCCTCCACTTT

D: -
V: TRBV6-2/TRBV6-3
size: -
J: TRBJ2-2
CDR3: CASKFGDTGELFF
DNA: TGTGCCAGCAAATTTGGGGACACCGGGGAGCTGTTTTTT

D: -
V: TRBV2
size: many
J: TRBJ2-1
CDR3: CASRPGGTYNEQFF
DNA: TGTGCCAGCAGGCCAGGAGGTACCTACAATGAGCAGTTCTTC

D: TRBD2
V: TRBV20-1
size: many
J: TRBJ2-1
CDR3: CSAGTFSGNNEQFF
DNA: TGCAGTGCTGGGACTTTTAGCGGGAACAATGAGCAGTTCTTC

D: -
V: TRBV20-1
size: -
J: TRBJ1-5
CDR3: CSARGDVSNQPQHF
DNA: TGCAGTGCTAGAGGGGACGTTAGCAATCAGCCCCAGCATTTT

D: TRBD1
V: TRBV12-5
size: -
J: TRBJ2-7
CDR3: CASAAHWTGGNQYEQYF
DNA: TGTGCTAGTGCCGCACACTGGACAGGGGGAAATCAATACGAGCAGTACTTC

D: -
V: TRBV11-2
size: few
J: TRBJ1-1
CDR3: CASRRTLNTEAFF
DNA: TGTGCCAGCAGGCGGACCTTGAACACTGAAGCTTTCTTT

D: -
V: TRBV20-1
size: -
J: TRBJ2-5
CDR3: CSATDRLQETQYF
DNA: TGCAGTGCCACGGACAGATTACAAGAGACCCAGTACTTC

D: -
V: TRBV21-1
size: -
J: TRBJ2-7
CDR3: CASSLITGSYEQYF
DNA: TGTGCCAGCAGCCTCATCACAGGGTCCTACGAGCAGTACTTC

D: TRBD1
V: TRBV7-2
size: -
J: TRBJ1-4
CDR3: CASSLDRGMEEKLFF
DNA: TGTGCCAGCAGCCTCGACAGGGGGATGGAGGAAAAACTGTTTTTT

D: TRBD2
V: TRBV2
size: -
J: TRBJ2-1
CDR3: CASSALAGESYNEQFF
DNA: TGTGCCAGCAGTGCTCTAGCGGGAGAGTCCTACAATGAGCAGTTCTTC